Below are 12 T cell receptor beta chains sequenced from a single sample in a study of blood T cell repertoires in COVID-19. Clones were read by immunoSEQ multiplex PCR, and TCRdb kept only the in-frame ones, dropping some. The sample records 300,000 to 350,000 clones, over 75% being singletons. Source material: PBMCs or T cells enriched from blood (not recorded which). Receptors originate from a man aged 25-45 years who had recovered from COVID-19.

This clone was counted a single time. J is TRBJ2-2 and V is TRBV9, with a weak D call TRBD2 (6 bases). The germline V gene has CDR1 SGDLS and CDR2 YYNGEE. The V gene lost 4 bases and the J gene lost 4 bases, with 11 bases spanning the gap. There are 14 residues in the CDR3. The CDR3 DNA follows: TGTGCCAGCAGCCGCGGGGTCAGCACCGGGGAGCTGTTTTTT. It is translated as CASSRGVSTGELFF.

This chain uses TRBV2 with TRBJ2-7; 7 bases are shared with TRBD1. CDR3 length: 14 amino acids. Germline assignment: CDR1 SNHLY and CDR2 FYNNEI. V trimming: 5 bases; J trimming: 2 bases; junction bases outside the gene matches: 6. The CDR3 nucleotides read TGTGCCAGCAGTCCAACAGGGGTACCCTACGAGCAGTACTTC. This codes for CASSPTGVPYEQYF.

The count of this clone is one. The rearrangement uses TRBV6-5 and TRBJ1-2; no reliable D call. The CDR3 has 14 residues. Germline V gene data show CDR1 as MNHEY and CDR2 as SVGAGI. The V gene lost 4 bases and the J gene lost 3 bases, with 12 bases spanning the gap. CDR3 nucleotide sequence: TGTGCCAGCAGTTTAGTTCGGTCGGACTATGGCTACACCTTC. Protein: CASSLVRSDYGYTF.

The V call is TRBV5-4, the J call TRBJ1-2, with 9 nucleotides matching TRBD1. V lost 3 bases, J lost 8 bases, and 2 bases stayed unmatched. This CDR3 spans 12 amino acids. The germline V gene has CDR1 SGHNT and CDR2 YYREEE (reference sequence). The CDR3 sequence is CASSWGQGGYTF. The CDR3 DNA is TGTGCCAGCAGCTGGGGACAGGGCGGCTACACCTTC.

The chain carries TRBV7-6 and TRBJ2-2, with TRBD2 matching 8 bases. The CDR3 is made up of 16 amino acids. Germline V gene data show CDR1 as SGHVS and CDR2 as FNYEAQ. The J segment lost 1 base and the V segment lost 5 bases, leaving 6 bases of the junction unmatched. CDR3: CASSPTSGGNTGELFF. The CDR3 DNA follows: TGTGCCAGCAGCCCCACAAGCGGGGGGAACACCGGGGAGCTGTTTTTT.

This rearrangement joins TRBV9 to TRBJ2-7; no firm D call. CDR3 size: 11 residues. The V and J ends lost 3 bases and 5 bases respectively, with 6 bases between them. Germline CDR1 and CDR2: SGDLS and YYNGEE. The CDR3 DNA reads TGTGCCAGCAGCGATGCGAACGAGCAGTACTTC. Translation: CASSDANEQYF.

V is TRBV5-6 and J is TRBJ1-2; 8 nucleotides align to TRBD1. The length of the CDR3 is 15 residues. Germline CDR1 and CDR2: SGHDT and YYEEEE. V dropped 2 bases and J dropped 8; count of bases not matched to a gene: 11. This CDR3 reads CASSLLRTTGDGYTF. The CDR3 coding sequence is TGTGCCAGCAGCTTATTGCGGACGACAGGGGACGGCTACACCTTC.

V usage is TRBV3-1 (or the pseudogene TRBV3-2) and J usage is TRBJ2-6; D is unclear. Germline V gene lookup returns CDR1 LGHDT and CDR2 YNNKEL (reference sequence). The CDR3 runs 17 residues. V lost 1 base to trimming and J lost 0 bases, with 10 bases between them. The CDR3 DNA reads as TGTGCCAGCAGCCAAGTATTAATCCGCTCTGGGGCCAACGTCCTGACTTTC. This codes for CASSQVLIRSGANVLTF.

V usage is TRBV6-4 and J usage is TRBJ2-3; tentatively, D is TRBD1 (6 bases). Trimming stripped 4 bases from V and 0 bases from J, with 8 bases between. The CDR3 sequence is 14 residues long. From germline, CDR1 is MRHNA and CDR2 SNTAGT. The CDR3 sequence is CASSAGQSTDTQYF. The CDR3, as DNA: TGTGCCAGCAGTGCCGGACAGAGCACAGATACGCAGTATTTT.

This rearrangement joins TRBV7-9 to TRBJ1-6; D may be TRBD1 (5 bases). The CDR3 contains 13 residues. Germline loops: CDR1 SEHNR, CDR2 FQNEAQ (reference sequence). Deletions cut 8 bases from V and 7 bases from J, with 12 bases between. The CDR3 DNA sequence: TGTGCCAGCGGGTCGGCAGGGAATTCACCCCTCCACTTT. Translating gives CASGSAGNSPLHF. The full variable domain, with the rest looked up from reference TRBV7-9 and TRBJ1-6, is DTGVSQNPRHKITKRGQNVTFRCDPISEHNRLYWYRQTLGQGPEFLTYFQNEAQLEKSRLLSDRFSAERPKGSFSTLEIQRTEQGDSAMYLCASGSAGNSPLHFGNGTRLTVT.

This chain's CDR3 is CASTQIGVLGYTF. The DNA of the CDR3 is TGTGCCAGCACCCAGATCGGGGTCCTTGGCTACACCTTC. The chain is built from TRBV25-1 and TRBJ1-2; no firm D call. V lost 7 bases, J lost 7 bases, and 16 bases lay in between. Germline V gene sequence: CDR1 MGHDK, CDR2 SYGVNS. The CDR3 is 13 amino acids.

The CDR3, as DNA: TGCAGCGGGGCAAGGGGGAGTAAAGAAAAACTGTTTTTT. Translating it yields CSGARGSKEKLFF. The chain employs TRBV29-1 and TRBJ1-4; tentative D call: TRBD1 (6 bases). This CDR3 has 13 residues. Germline loops: CDR1 SQVTM, CDR2 ANQGSEA. Between the trimmed V and J ends, which lost 7 bases and 8 bases, there was a span of 17 bases.